The 7 T cell receptor beta chains presented below share a single source sample, sequenced in a study of T-cell reconstitution after alpha-beta-depleted transplantation in children. For TCRbeta, the library was prepared with unique molecular identifiers. MiXCR was run by TCRdb on the PCR reads, yielding one entry per CDR3 protein. The table has about 27,000 distinct CDR3 sequences, roughly 6% seen once. The sample consisted of PBMCs, mostly from graft donor cells, taken 180 days after TCRalphabeta/CD19-depleted stem cell transplant. These TCRs come from a male patient younger than 18 who had a stem cell transplant for acute myeloid leukemia, so the T cells may come from the graft donor.

This clonotype was seen many times. The V gene is TRBV7-3, the J gene TRBJ1-1, with D hard to call. Trimming pared 5 bases from V and 6 bases from J, leaving 13 bases between. Germline V lookup: CDR1 SGHTA, CDR2 FQGTGA. The CDR3 has 13 residues. CDR3: CASSIRSTAEAFF. CDR3 sequence (DNA): TGTGCCAGCAGCATAAGAAGCACCGCTGAAGCTTTCTTT.

This clonotype was seen ten or more times. In DNA form, the CDR3 reads TGTGCGGAGGGGGACAGGCCTCATCAGCCCCAGCATTTT. Protein product: CAEGDRPHQPQHF. This chain joins TRBV28 and TRBJ1-5; TRBD1 agrees at 8 bases. This CDR3 comprises 13 residues. CDR1 and CDR2 (germline): MDHEN, SYDVKM.

In regard to this clonotype: The junction differs from germline at one of its ends, possibly a read error. The chain employs TRBV4-2 and TRBJ2-3; D remains unclear. The CDR3 covers 14 residues. Germline V CDR1 and CDR2: LGHNA, YNFKEQ. The CDR3 is CARSPGQNTDTQYF. CDR3 nucleotide sequence: TGTGCCAGGAGCCCCGGGCAGAACACAGATACGCAGTATTTT.

This clonotype has at least ten counts. This rearrangement joins TRBV5-6 to TRBJ2-7, with 11 bases matching TRBD2. Germline assignment: CDR1 SGHDT and CDR2 YYEEEE. The CDR3 contains 18 residues. The V segment lost 2 bases and the J segment 3 bases; nucleotides outside the gene matches: 13. The CDR3 region is CASSLYGLLAGVNYEQYF. CDR3 bases: TGTGCCAGCAGCTTATATGGGTTACTAGCGGGAGTTAACTACGAGCAGTACTTC.

This clonotype was found many times. The chain employs TRBV3-1 and TRBJ2-2; the D is unclear. Trimming stripped 0 bases from V and 6 bases from J, with 5 bases between. This CDR3 contains 13 residues. Germline CDR1 reads LGHDT; CDR2 reads YNNKEL (reference sequence). This chain's CDR3 is CASSQDPAGELFF. CDR3 DNA sequence: TGTGCCAGCAGCCAAGATCCGGCCGGGGAGCTGTTTTTT. Supplemented by reference TRBV3-1 and TRBJ2-2, the full variable domain reads DTAVSQTPKYLVTQMGNDKSIKCEQNLGHDTMYWYKQDSKKFLKIMFSYNNKELIINETVPNRFSPKSPDKAHLNLHINSLELGDSAVYFCASSQDPAGELFFGEGSRLTVL.

The table lists this clonotype with many counts. The rearrangement joins TRBV19 to TRBJ2-3; 9 bases align to TRBD2. The J segment lost 6 bases and the V segment lost 7 bases, leaving 14 bases of the junction unmatched. This CDR3 comprises 16 residues. From germline, CDR1 is LNHDA and CDR2 SQIVND (reference sequence). Here the CDR3 DNA reads TGTGCCAGTAAGCCGTCGAGGCGGGGGGGGTTTGATACGCAGTATTTT. This encodes CASKPSRRGGFDTQYF. Filled out from reference TRBV19 and TRBJ2-3, the complete variable domain reads DGGITQSPKYLFRKEGQNVTLSCEQNLNHDAMYWYRQDPGQGLRLIYYSQIVNDFQKGDIAEGYSVSREKKESFPLTVTSAQKNPTAFYLCASKPSRRGGFDTQYFGPGTRLTVL.

In its sample, this clonotype was seen many times. The chain links TRBV7-9 to TRBJ2-7; D is perhaps TRBD2 (5 bases). Trimming left V 1 base short and J 3 bases short, with 10 bases between. This CDR3 is 14 amino acids long. The V gene's germline CDR1 is SEHNR and CDR2 FQNEAQ (reference sequence). The CDR3 DNA reads as TGTGCCAGCAGCTTAGTGGCCGGGATCTACGAGCAGTACTTC. Its protein product is CASSLVAGIYEQYF.